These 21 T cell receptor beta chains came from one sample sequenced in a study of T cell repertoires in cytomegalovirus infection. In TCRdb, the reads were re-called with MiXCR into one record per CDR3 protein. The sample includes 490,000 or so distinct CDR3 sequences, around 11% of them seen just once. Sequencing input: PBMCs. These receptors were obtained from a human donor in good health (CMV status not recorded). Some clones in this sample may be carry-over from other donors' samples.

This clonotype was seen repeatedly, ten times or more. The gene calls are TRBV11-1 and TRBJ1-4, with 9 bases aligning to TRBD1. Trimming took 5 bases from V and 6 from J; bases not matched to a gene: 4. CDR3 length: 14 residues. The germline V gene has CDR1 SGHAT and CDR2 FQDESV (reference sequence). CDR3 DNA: TGTGCCAGCAGCGACCGGGACAGGGATGAAAAACTGTTTTTT. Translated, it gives CASSDRDRDEKLFF.

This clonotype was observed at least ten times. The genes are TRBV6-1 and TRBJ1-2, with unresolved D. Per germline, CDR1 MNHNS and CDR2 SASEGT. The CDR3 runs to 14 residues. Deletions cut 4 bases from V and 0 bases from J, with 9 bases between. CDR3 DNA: TGTGCCAGCAGTGCCTCCAGAGCTAACTATGGCTACACCTTC. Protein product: CASSASRANYGYTF.

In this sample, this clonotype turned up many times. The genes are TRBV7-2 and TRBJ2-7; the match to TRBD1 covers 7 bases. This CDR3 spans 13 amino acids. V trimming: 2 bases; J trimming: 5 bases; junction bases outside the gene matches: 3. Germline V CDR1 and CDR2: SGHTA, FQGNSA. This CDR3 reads CASSLRTGHEQYF. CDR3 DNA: TGTGCCAGCAGCTTAAGGACAGGCCACGAGCAGTACTTC.

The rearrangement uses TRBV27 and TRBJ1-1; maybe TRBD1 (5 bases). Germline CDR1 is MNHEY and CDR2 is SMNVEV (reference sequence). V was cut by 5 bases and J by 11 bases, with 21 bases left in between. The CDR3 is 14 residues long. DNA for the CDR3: TGTGCCAGCAGTCTGAGAAACATGCGGGGGTTGGCTTTCTTT. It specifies CASSLRNMRGLAFF.

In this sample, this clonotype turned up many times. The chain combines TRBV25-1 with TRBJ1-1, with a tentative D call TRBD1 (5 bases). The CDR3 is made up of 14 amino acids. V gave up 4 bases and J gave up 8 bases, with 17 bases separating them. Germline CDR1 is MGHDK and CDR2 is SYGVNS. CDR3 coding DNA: TGTGCCAGCAGTGTTCACCGGGACGGAACCGAAGCTTTCTTT. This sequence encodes CASSVHRDGTEAFF. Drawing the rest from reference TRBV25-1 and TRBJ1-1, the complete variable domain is EADIYQTPRYLVIGTGKKITLECSQTMGHDKMYWYQQDPGMELHLIHYSYGVNSTEKGDLSSESTVSRIRTEHFPLTLESARPSHTSQYLCASSVHRDGTEAFFGQGTRLTVV.

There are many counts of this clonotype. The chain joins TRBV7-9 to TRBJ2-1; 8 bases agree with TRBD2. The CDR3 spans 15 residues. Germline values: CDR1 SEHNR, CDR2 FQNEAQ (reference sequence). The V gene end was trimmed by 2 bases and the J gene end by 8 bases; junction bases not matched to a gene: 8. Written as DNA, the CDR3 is TGTGCCAGCAGCTTAAAGCGACTAGCGATCGATGAGCAGTTCTTC. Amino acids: CASSLKRLAIDEQFF.

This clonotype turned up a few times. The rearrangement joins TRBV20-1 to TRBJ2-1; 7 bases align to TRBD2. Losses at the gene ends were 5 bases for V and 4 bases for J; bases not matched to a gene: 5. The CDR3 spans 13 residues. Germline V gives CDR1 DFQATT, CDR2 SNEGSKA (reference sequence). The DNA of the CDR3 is TGCAGTGCTCCCGGACTAGATTACAATGAGCAGTTCTTC. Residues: CSAPGLDYNEQFF.

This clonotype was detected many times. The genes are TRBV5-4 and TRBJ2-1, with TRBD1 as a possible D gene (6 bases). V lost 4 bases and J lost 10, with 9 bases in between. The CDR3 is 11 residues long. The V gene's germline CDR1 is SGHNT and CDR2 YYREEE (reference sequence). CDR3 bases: TGTGCCAGCAGCACTAGGGGGGAGCAGTTCTTC. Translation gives CASSTRGEQFF.

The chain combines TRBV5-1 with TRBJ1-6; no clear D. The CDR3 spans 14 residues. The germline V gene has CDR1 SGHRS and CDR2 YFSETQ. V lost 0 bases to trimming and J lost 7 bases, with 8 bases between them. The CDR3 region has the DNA TGCGCCAGCAGCTTGGACGACGGAAATTCACCCCTCCACTTT. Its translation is CASSLDDGNSPLHF.

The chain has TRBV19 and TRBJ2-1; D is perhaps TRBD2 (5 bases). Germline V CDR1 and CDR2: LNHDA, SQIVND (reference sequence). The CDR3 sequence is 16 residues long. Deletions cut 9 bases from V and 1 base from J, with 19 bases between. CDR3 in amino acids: CARVPDASGSYNEQFF. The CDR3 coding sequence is TGTGCCAGAGTTCCTGACGCGTCGGGATCCTACAATGAGCAGTTCTTC.

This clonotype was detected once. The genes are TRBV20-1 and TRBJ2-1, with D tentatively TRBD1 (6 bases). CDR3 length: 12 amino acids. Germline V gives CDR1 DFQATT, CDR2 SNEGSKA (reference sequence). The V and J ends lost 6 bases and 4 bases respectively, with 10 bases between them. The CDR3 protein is CSARQAYNEQFF. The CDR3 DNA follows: TGCAGTGCCAGACAGGCGTACAATGAGCAGTTCTTC.

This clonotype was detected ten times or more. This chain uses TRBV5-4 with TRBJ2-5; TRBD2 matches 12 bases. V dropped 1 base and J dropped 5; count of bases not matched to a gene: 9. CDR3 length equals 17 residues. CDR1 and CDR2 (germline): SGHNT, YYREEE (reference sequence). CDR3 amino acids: CASSLSASGGAAETQYF. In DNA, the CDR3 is TGTGCCAGCAGCTTGTCGGCTAGCGGGGGGGCTGCGGAGACCCAGTACTTC.

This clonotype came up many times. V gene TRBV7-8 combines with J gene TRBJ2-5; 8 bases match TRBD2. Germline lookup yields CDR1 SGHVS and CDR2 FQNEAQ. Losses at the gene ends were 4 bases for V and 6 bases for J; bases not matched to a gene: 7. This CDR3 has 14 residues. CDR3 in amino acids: CASSSGGGRQTQYF. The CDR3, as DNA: TGTGCCAGCAGCTCCGGCGGGGGGCGGCAGACCCAGTACTTC.

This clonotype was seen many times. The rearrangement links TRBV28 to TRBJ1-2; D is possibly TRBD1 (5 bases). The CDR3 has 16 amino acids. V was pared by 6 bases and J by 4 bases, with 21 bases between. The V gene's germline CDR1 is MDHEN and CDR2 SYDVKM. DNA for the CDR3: TGTGCCAGCAGCCAATCGCAAGACAGCCTCTTCTATGGCTACACCTTC. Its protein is CASSQSQDSLFYGYTF.

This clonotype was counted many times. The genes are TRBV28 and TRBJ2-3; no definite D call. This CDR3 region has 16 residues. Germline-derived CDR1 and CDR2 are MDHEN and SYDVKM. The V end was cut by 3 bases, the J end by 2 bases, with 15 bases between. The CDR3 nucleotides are TGTGCCAGCAGTTTCGATCGGGCCCTACACACAGATACGCAGTATTTT. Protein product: CASSFDRALHTDTQYF.

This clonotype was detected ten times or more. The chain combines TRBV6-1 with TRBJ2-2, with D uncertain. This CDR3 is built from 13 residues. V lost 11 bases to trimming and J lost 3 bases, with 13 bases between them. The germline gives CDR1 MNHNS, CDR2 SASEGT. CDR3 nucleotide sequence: TGTGCCTCCAGGACGGCCTACACCGGGGAGCTGTTTTTT. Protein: CASRTAYTGELFF.

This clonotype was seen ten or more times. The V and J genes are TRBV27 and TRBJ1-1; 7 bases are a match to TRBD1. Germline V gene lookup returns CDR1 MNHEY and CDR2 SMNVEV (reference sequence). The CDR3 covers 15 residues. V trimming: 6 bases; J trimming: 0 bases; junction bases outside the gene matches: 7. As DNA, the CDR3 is TGTGCCAGCAGACGGGGACAGTTTATGAACACTGAAGCTTTCTTT. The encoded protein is CASRRGQFMNTEAFF.

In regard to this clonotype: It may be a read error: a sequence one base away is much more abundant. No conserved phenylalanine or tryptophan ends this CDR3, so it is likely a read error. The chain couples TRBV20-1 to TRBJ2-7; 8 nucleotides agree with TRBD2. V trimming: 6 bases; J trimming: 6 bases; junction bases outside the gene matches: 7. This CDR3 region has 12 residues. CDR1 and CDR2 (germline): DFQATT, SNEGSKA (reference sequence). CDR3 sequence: CSAKTGGREQYY. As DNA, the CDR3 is TGCAGTGCCAAAACGGGGGGGCGCGAGCAGTACTAC.

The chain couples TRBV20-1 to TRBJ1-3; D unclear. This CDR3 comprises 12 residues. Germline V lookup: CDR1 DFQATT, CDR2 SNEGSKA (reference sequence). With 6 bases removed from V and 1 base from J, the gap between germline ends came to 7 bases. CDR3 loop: CSAERSGNTIYF. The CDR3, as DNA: TGCAGTGCCGAGCGTTCTGGAAACACCATATATTTT.

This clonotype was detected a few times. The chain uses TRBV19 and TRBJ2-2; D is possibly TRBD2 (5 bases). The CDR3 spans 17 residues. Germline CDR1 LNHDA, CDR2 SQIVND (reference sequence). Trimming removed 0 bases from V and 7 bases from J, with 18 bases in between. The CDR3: CASSIDPLAERLGELFF. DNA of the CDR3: TGTGCCAGTAGTATAGATCCCCTAGCAGAACGTCTCGGGGAGCTGTTTTTT.

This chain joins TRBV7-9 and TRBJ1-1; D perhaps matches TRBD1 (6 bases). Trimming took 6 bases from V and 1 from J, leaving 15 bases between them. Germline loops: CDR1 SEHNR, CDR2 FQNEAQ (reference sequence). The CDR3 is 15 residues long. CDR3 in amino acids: CASRRRAGENTEAFF. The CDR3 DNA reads TGTGCCAGCAGGAGGAGGGCAGGGGAGAACACTGAAGCTTTCTTT.